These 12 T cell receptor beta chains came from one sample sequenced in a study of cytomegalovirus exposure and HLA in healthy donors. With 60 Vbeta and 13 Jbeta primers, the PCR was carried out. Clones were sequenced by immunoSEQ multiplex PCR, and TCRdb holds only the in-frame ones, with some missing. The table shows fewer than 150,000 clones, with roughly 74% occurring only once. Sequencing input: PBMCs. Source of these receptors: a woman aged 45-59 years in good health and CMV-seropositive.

CDR3 in amino acids: CASSPDRKETQYF. The CDR3 region has the DNA TGTGCCAGCAGTCCTGACAGGAAAGAGACCCAGTACTTC. J is TRBJ2-5 and V is TRBV6-1; D is possibly TRBD1 (6 bases). Germline V CDR1 and CDR2: MNHNS, SASEGT. Trimming stripped 5 bases from V and 3 bases from J, with 10 bases between. This CDR3 spans 13 amino acids.

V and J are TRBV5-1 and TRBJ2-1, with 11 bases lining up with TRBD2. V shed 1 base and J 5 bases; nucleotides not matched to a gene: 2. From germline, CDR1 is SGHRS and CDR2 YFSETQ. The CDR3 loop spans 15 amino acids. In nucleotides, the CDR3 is TGCGCCAGCAGCTTGCTAGCGGGGGGTAACAATGAGCAGTTCTTC. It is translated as CASSLLAGGNNEQFF.

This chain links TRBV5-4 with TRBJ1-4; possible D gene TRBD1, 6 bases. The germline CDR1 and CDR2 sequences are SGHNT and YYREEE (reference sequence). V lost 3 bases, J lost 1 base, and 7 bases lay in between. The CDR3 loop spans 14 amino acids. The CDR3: CASSSDRTNEKLFF. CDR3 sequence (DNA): TGTGCCAGCAGCTCGGACAGAACTAATGAAAAACTGTTTTTT.

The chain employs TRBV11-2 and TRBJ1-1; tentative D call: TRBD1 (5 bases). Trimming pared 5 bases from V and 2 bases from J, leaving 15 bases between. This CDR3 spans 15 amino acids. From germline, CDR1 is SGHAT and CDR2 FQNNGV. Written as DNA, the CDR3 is TGTGCCAGCAGCCTAGGTGGCGGGGGAAACACTGAAGCTTTCTTT. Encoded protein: CASSLGGGGNTEAFF.

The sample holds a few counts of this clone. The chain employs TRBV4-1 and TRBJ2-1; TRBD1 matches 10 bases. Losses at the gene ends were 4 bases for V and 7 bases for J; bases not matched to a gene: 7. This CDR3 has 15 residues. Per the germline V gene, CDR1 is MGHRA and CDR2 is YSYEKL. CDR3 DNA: TGCGCCAGCAGCCGGGCCGGACAGGGGGGTAATGAGCAGTTCTTC. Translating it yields CASSRAGQGGNEQFF.

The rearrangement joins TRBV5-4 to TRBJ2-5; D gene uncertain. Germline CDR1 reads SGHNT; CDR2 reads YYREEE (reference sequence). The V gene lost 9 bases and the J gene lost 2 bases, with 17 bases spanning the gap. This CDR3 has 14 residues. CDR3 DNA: TGTGCCACCAGGTGGCGACTTGATCAAGAGACCCAGTACTTC. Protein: CATRWRLDQETQYF.

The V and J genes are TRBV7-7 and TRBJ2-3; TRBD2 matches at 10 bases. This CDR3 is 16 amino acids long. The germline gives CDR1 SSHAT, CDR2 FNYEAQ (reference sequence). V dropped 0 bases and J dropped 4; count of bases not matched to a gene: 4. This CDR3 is CASSLAVAGGADTQYF. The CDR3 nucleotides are TGTGCCAGCAGCTTAGCAGTAGCGGGGGGCGCAGATACGCAGTATTTT.

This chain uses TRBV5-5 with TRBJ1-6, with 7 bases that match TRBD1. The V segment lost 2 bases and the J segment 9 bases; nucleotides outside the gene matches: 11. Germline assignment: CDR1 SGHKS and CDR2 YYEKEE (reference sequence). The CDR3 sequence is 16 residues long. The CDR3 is CASSFQGDPSRSPLHF. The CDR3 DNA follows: TGTGCCAGCAGCTTTCAGGGGGACCCCTCGCGTTCACCCCTCCACTTT.

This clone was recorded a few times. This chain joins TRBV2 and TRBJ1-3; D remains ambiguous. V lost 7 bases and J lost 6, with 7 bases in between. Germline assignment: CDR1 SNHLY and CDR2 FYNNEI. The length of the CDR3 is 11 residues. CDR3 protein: CASTLLNTIYF. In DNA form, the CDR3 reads TGTGCCAGCACCCTTTTAAACACCATATATTTT.

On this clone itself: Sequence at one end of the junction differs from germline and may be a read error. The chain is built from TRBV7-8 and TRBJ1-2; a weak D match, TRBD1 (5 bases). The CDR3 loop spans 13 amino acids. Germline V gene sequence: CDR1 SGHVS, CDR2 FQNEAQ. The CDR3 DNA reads TGTGCCAGCAGCTTAGCGTCCAGGGCTGGCTACCCCTTC. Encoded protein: CASSLASRAGYPF.

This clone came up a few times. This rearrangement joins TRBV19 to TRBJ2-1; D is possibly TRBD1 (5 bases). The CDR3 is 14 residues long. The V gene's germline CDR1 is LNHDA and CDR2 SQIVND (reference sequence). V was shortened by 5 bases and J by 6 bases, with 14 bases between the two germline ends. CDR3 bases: TGTGCCAGTAGTTACCCTCGAAGGGGCAATGAGCAGTTCTTC. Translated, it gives CASSYPRRGNEQFF.

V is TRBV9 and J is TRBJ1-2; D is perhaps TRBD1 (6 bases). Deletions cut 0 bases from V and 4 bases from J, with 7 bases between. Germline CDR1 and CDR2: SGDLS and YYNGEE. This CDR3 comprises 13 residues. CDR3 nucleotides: TGTGCCAGCAGCGTAGGACAGGCCTATGGCTACACCTTC. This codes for CASSVGQAYGYTF.